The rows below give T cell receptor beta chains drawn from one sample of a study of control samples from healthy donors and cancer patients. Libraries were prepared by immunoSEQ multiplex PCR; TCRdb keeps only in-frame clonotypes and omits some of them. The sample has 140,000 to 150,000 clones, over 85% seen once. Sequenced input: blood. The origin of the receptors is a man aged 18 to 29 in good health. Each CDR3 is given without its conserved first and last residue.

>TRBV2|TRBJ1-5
ASSEEWAIQPQH
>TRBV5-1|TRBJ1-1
ASSLAGALNTEAF
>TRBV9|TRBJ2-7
ASSVGGSGSYEQY
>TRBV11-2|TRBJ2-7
ASSSTSRGGGSGYEQY
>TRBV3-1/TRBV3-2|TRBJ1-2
ASSGDRANYGYT
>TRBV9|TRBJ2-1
ASSVSRDSPSYNEQF
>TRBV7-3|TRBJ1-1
ASSLRSGGITEAF
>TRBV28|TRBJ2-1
ASSFRGIQQF
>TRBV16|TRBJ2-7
ASSQPKGTGGYEQY
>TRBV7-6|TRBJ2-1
ASSLGPPVAGGQNEQF
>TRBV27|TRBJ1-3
ASSSTGNSGNTIY
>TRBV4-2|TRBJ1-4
ASSQTGSPNEKLF
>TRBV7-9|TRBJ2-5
ASSLRQGARETQY
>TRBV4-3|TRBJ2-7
ASSLAVENYEQY
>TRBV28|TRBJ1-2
ARTRGGRGLLGYT
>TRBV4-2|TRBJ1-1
ASSQEVGQINTEAF
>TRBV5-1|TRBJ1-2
ASSLTRVGYGYT
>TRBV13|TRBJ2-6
ASSWTSGANVLT
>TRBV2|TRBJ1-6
ASSRYITGKGSPLH
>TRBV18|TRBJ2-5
ASSPIGDRTLQETQY
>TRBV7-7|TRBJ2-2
ASSLRRQGAYTGELF
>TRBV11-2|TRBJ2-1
ASSWHSGGDNEQF
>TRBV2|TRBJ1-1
ASSDTGSGGLNTEAF
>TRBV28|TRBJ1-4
ASSPLFSRWANEKLF
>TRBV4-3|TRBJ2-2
ASSPNAGELF
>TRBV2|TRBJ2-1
ASINGYNEQF
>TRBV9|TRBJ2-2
ASSVAGQGAAGELF
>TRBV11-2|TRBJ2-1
ASSLVSSGGAEQF
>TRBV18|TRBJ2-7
ASSPGTSLSSYEQY
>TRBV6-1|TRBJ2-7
ASSEVSLPLY
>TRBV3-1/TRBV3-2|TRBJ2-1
ASSQARGHDEQF
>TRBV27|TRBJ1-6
ASSPQGTNLSPLH
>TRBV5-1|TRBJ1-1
ASSPGHQLNTEAF